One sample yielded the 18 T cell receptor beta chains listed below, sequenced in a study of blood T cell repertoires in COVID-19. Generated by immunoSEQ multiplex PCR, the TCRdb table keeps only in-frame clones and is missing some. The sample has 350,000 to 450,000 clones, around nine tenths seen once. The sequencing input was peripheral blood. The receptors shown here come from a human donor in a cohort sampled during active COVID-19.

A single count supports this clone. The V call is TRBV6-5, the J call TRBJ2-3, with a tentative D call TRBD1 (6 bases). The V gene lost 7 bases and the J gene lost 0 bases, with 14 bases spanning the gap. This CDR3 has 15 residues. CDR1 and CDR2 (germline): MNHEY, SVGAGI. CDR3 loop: CASKPDRPSTDTQYF. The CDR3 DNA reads TGTGCCAGCAAACCCGACAGGCCTAGCACAGATACGCAGTATTTT.

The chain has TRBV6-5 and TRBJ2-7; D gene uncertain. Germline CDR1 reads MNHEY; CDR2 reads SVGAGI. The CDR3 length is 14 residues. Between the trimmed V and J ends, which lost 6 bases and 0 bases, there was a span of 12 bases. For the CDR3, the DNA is TGTGCCAGCAGGGTTGACTGGAGCTCCTACGAGCAGTACTTC. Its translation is CASRVDWSSYEQYF.

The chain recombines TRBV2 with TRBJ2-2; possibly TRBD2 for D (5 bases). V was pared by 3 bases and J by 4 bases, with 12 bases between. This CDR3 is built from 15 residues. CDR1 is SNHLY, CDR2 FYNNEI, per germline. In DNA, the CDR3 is TGTGCCAGCAGTGATTCTAGCCCCGCCACCGGGGAGCTGTTTTTT. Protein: CASSDSSPATGELFF. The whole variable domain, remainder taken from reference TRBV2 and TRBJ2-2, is EPEVTQTPSHQVTQMGQEVILRCVPISNHLYFYWYRQILGQKVEFLVSFYNNEISEKSEIFDDQFSVERPDGSNFTLKIRSTKLEDSAMYFCASSDSSPATGELFFGEGSRLTVL.

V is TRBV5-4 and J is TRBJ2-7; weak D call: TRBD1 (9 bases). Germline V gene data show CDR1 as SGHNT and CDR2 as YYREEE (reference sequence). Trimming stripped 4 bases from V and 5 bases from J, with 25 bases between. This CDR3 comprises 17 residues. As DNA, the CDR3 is TGTGCCAGCAGCACGACCTCGGGGGGGACAGGGATAGACGAGCAGTACTTC. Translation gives CASSTTSGGTGIDEQYF.

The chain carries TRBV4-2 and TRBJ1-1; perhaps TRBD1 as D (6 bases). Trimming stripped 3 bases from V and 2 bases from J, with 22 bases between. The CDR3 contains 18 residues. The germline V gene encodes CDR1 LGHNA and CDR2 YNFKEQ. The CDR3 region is CASSQNRAFEGGNTEAFF. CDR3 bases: TGTGCCAGCAGCCAGAATCGGGCCTTCGAAGGGGGAAACACTGAAGCTTTCTTT.

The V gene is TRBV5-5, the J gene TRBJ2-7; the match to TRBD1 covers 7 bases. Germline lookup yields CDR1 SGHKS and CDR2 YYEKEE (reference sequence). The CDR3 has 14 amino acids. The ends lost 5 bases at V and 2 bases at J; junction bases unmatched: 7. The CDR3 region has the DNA TGTGCCAGCAGGTTGACAGGGAATCCCTACGAGCAGTACTTC. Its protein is CASRLTGNPYEQYF. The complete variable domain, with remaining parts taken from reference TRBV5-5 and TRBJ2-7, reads DAGVTQSPTHLIKTRGQQVTLRCSPISGHKSVSWYQQVLGQGPQFIFQYYEKEERGRGNFPDRFSARQFPNYSSELNVNALLLGDSALYLCASRLTGNPYEQYFGPGTRLTVT.

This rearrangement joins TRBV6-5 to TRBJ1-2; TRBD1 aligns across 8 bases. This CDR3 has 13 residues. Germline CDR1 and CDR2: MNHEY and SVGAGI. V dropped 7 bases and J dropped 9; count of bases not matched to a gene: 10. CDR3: CASNSYQGARYTF. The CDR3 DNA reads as TGTGCCAGCAACTCATACCAGGGGGCTCGCTACACCTTC.

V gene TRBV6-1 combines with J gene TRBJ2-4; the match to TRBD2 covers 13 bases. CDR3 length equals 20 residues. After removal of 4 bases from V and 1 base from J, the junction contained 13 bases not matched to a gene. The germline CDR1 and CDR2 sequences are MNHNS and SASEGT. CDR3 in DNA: TGTGCCAGCAGTGGACGAGGACTAGCGGGAGTATTTGAGGCCAAAAACATTCAGTACTTC. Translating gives CASSGRGLAGVFEAKNIQYF.

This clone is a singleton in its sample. The CDR3 DNA reads as TGTGCCACCAGCTCGGGGAGCCGGTTGGATCAGCCCCAGCATTTT. Amino acid sequence: CATSSGSRLDQPQHF. The rearrangement uses TRBV28 and TRBJ1-5; no reliable D call. Trimming left V 10 bases short and J 5 bases short, with 21 bases between. This CDR3 is built from 15 residues. The germline CDR1 and CDR2 sequences are MDHEN and SYDVKM.

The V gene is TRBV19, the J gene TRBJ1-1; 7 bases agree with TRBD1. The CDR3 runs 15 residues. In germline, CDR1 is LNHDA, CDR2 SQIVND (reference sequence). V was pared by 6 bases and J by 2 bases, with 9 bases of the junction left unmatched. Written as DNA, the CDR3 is TGTGCCAGTAGGAACTTCGACAGGGATAACACTGAAGCTTTCTTT. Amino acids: CASRNFDRDNTEAFF.

CDR3 sequence reads: CASSTPGGEGTEAFF. The CDR3 coding sequence is TGTGCCAGCAGTACCCCGGGGGGGGAAGGCACTGAAGCTTTCTTT. V and J are TRBV6-5 and TRBJ1-1; possible D gene TRBD1, 5 bases. The CDR3 sequence is 15 residues long. Germline loops: CDR1 MNHEY, CDR2 SVGAGI. V was pared by 5 bases and J by 4 bases, with 17 bases between.

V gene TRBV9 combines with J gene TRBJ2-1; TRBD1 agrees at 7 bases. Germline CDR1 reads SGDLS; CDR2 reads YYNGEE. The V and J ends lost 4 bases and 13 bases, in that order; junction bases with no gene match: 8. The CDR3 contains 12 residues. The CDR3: CASSKPRGLQFF. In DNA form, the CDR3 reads TGTGCCAGCAGCAAACCTAGGGGGCTCCAGTTCTTC.

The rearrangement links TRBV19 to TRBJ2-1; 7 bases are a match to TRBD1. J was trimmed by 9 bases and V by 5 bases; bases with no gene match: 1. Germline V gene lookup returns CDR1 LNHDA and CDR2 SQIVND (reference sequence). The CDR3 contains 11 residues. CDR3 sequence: CASSSGGEQFF. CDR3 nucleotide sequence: TGTGCCAGTAGTTCAGGGGGTGAGCAGTTCTTC.

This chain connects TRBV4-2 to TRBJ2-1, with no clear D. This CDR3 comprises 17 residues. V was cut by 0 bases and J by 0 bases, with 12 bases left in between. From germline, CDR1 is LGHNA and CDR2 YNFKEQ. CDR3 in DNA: TGTGCCAGCAGCCAAGATCTGGCCCACAGCTCCTACAATGAGCAGTTCTTC. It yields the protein CASSQDLAHSSYNEQFF.

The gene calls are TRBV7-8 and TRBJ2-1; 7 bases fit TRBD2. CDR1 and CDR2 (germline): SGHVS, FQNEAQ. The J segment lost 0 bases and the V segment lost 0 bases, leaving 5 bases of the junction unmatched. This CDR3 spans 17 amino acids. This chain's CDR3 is CASSLAGGPPSYNEQFF. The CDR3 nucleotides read TGTGCCAGCAGCTTAGCGGGAGGGCCCCCCTCCTACAATGAGCAGTTCTTC.

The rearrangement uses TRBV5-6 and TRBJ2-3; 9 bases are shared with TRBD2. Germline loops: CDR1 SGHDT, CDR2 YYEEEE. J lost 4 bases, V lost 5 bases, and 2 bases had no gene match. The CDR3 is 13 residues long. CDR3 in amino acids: CASSRLAADTQYF. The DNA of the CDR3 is TGTGCCAGCAGTAGACTAGCGGCAGATACGCAGTATTTT.

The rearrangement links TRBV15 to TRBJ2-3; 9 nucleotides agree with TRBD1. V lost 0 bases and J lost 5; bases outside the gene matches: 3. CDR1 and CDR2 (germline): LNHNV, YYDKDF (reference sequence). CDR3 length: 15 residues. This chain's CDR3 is CATSREGTGRDTQYF. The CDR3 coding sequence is TGTGCCACCAGCAGAGAGGGGACAGGGAGAGATACGCAGTATTTT.

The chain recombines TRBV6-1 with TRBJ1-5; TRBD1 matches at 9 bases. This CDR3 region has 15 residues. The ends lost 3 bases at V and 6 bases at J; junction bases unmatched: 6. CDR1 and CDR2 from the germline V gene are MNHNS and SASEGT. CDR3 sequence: CASSDRDRALQPQHF. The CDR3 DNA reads TGTGCCAGCAGTGACCGGGACAGGGCACTTCAGCCCCAGCATTTT.